The rows below give T cell receptor beta chains drawn from one sample of a study of cytomegalovirus exposure and HLA in healthy donors. The assay was immunoSEQ multiplex PCR, and TCRdb's table has in-frame clones only and misses some. In the table there are about 220,000 clones, about 91% of which are singletons. Source material: PBMCs. The source of these receptors is a woman aged 18-29 years in good health and CMV-seronegative. The CDR3 runs from the conserved cysteine through the conserved F or W. A D gene is named only where the DNA matches it firmly. Expanded clones are given a class, and other clones once, few, many or no size at all.

j_gene: TRBJ2-4
d_gene: -
abundance: -
v_gene: TRBV29-1
CDR3nt: TGCAGCGTTCTAGACCTAGGCGGGAACATTCAGTACTTC
CDR3aa: CSVLDLGGNIQYF

j_gene: TRBJ2-7
d_gene: TRBD1
abundance: -
v_gene: TRBV27
CDR3nt: TGTGCCAGCAGACCTACTACCGGGACAGGATTAACTTCCTACGAGCAGTACTTC
CDR3aa: CASRPTTGTGLTSYEQYF

j_gene: TRBJ2-5
d_gene: -
abundance: -
v_gene: TRBV27
CDR3nt: TGTGCCAGCAGTTTATTTCCGGGCGGGGAGACCCAGTACTTC
CDR3aa: CASSLFPGGETQYF

j_gene: TRBJ2-3
d_gene: TRBD2
abundance: -
v_gene: TRBV7-9
CDR3nt: TGTGCCAGCAGCTTACGGGACTACACAGATACGCAGTATTTT
CDR3aa: CASSLRDYTDTQYF

j_gene: TRBJ2-1
d_gene: TRBD2
abundance: -
v_gene: TRBV4-2
CDR3nt: TGTGCCAGCAGCGCTCCCGGGACTAGCGGGAGGGAGCAGTTCTTC
CDR3aa: CASSAPGTSGREQFF

j_gene: TRBJ1-1
d_gene: -
abundance: -
v_gene: TRBV7-9
CDR3nt: TGTGCCAGCAGCTTACGGGGCGCGGGGGACACTGAAGCTTTCTTT
CDR3aa: CASSLRGAGDTEAFF

j_gene: TRBJ2-1
d_gene: TRBD2
abundance: -
v_gene: TRBV4-1
CDR3nt: TGCGCCAGCAGCCAAGACCCGGGAGGGGGGGCCAATGAGCAGTTCTTC
CDR3aa: CASSQDPGGGANEQFF

j_gene: TRBJ2-7
d_gene: TRBD1
abundance: -
v_gene: TRBV27
CDR3nt: TGTGCCAGCAGTCCATCGGGACAGGGGGCTGAAGAGCAGTACTTC
CDR3aa: CASSPSGQGAEEQYF

j_gene: TRBJ2-7
d_gene: -
abundance: -
v_gene: TRBV7-8
CDR3nt: TGTGCCAGCAGCTCGGGACTTACATCCTACGAGCAGTACTTC
CDR3aa: CASSSGLTSYEQYF

j_gene: TRBJ2-7
d_gene: -
abundance: -
v_gene: TRBV28
CDR3nt: TGTGCCAGCAGTACAGGGTACGAGCAGTACTTC
CDR3aa: CASSTGYEQYF

j_gene: TRBJ2-1
d_gene: TRBD2
abundance: -
v_gene: TRBV7-6
CDR3nt: TGTGCCAGCAGCTTGGGGACTAGCGGGTCCTACAATGAGCAGTTCTTC
CDR3aa: CASSLGTSGSYNEQFF

j_gene: TRBJ2-2
d_gene: -
abundance: -
v_gene: TRBV29-1
CDR3nt: TGCAGCGTCCAGACAGGTGGTGGCACCTGGGAGCTGTTTTTT
CDR3aa: CSVQTGGGTWELFF

j_gene: TRBJ1-1
d_gene: TRBD1
abundance: -
v_gene: TRBV30
CDR3nt: TGTGCCTGGAGTGACCCCTGGCAGGGGGCTGGTGAAGCTTTCTTT
CDR3aa: CAWSDPWQGAGEAFF

j_gene: TRBJ2-7
d_gene: TRBD1
abundance: -
v_gene: TRBV4-1
CDR3nt: TGCGCCAGCAGCCTGGACAGGCGCTCCTACGAGCAGTACTTC
CDR3aa: CASSLDRRSYEQYF

j_gene: TRBJ1-5
d_gene: -
abundance: -
v_gene: TRBV28
CDR3nt: TGTGCCAGCAGTAAGCTGCGGGGTAGCAATCAGCCCCAGCATTTT
CDR3aa: CASSKLRGSNQPQHF

j_gene: TRBJ1-1
d_gene: -
abundance: -
v_gene: TRBV19
CDR3nt: TGTGCCAGTAGGTCAATATTTGGAGAGAACACTGAAGCTTTCTTT
CDR3aa: CASRSIFGENTEAFF

j_gene: TRBJ1-2
d_gene: TRBD1
abundance: -
v_gene: TRBV19
CDR3nt: TGTGCCAGTAGTAGCCTCGGGACAGGGGGCAAGCACTATGGCTACACCTTC
CDR3aa: CASSSLGTGGKHYGYTF

j_gene: TRBJ2-1
d_gene: -
abundance: -
v_gene: TRBV7-2
CDR3nt: TGTGCCAGCAGCTTAAGCGCTAGCTCCTACAATGAGCAGTTCTTC
CDR3aa: CASSLSASSYNEQFF

j_gene: TRBJ2-7
d_gene: TRBD1
abundance: once
v_gene: TRBV6-1
CDR3nt: TGTGCCATTCGAGGGACAGGGGGGACCTACGAGCAGTACTTC
CDR3aa: CAIRGTGGTYEQYF

j_gene: TRBJ2-7
d_gene: -
abundance: -
v_gene: TRBV6-1
CDR3nt: TGTGCCAGCAGCGCACCGGGCCTCGGAGGCGAGCAGTACTTC
CDR3aa: CASSAPGLGGEQYF

j_gene: TRBJ2-7
d_gene: TRBD2
abundance: -
v_gene: TRBV9
CDR3nt: TGTGCCAGCAGCGTAGGGGGAAGCGGGAGCCTCTACGAGCAGTACTTC
CDR3aa: CASSVGGSGSLYEQYF

j_gene: TRBJ2-5
d_gene: TRBD1
abundance: -
v_gene: TRBV5-4
CDR3nt: TGTGCCAGCAGCCCCCCGGACAGGGCGGAGACCCAGTACTTC
CDR3aa: CASSPPDRAETQYF

j_gene: TRBJ2-5
d_gene: -
abundance: -
v_gene: TRBV18
CDR3nt: TGTGCCAGCTCGGAGCCTAACTCCCAAGAGACCCAGTACTTC
CDR3aa: CASSEPNSQETQYF

j_gene: TRBJ2-2
d_gene: -
abundance: -
v_gene: TRBV28
CDR3nt: TGTGCCAGCAGTTTACGTCAGGGAAGGATTAGTTCTGGGGAGCTGTTTTTT
CDR3aa: CASSLRQGRISSGELFF